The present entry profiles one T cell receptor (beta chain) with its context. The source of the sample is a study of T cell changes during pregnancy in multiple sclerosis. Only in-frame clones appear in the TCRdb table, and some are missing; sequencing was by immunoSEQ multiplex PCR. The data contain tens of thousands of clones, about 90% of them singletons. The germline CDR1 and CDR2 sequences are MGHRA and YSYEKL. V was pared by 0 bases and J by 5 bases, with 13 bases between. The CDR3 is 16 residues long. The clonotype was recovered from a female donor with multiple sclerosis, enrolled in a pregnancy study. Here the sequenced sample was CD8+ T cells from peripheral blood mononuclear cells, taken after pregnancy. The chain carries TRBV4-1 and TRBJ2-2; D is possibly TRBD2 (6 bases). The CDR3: CASSQDPLAITGELFF. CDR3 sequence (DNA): TGCGCCAGCAGCCAAGATCCACTAGCAATAACCGGGGAGCTGTTTTTT.